This TCR beta chain derives from a study of T cells after yellow fever vaccination (dated by TCRdb to the late 2010s). With regard to the full study: Libraries from fractions with low cell numbers were prepared with the SMART-Seq v4 Ultra Low Input RNA kit. To track T-cell clones before and after primary and booster YFV17D yellow fever vaccination, bulk TCR alpha and beta repertoires were sequenced longitudinally. Two healthy male donors, one aged 18 to 30 and one aged 30 to 39 years, were included in the cohort. Blood samples were taken at several timepoints before and after primary and secondary immunization, and bulk PBMC replicates and cell subsets were isolated.

What the authors observed across the whole study: After the booster, most clones that had expanded after primary vaccination were detected again (about 95% of CD4 and roughly 86% of CD8), suggesting broad maintenance of memory. FACS-sorted repertoires could contain abundant contaminating clonotypes from the bulk population, so computational filtering was required. A small fraction of clonotypes showed up in both the CD4 and CD8 compartments, probably as a result of convergent recombination. Compared with the primary T-cell response, the secondary T-cell response was faster but weaker, reaching its peak on day 5 rather than on day 15. Because the study included only a couple of donors, the extent to which the findings can be generalized is limited.

The treatment or condition label here, explained by the study, means: live attenuated yellow fever vaccine strain. Two biological replicates of bulk PBMCs were collected at each blood-draw timepoint. A standard Ficoll-Paque protocol was used to isolate PBMCs from peripheral blood. RNA was extracted with TriZol from bulk PBMCs, CD4 and CD8 fractions, and dextramer-positive and dextramer-negative fractions. These reads were obtained on an Illumina NovaSeq 6000. TCR cDNA was synthesized by 5'RACE template switching, through which a universal primer site and unique molecular identifiers were introduced. cDNA synthesis was primed from both the TCR alpha and TCR beta constant segments. Library amplification involved two PCR steps, and the second step added sample barcodes and sequencing adapters. Libraries were sequenced on Illumina HiSeq 2500 (2x100 bp) or NovaSeq (2x150 bp). Per the authors' processing: MIGEC was used to demultiplex reads and collapse the reads into UMI consensus sequences, and MiXCR was used for V(D)J alignment. Vaccine-responding clonotypes were identified with edgeR using replicate PBMC samples, with FDR below 0.01 and a log2 fold change above 5 up to day 15 being required. Each bulk clonotype was labeled CD4 or CD8 based on which sequenced repertoire, CD4 or CD8, contained the clonotype at higher abundance. Using fastp at Q25 and MiXCR, TCRdb reprocessed the public reads and kept productive beta chains. A single entry per CDR3 protein holds the most common genes and DNA from its merged rows. The V and J calls come from TCRdb's annotation, not from the publication. Present in this sample are hundreds of thousands of distinct CDR3 sequences, roughly a sixth of which were seen just once. The biggest ten clones account for 15% to 20% of the sample.

V drops 4 bases and J drops 13 bases, leaving 17 bases in between. Based on the germline V gene (reference sequence), the CDR1 and CDR2 sequences are MNHEY and SMNVEV. The CDR3 covers 14 residues, taking in both the cysteine and the phenylalanine. CDR3 DNA is the only sequence kept; it has 42 bases, read in frame from the first base. A few counts support this clonotype. Its antigen is unknown. No much larger clone is present one base from it, and per-base qualities are unavailable. The receptor was isolated from a man aged 18 to 29 who received the YFV17D yellow fever vaccine. The sequence links TRBV27 to TRBJ1-6; TRBD1 is possibly the D segment (5 matching bases). Sequenced here: PBMCs, sampled before the yellow fever booster vaccination. The CDR3 has the sequence CASSSGWGPSPLHF. The nucleotide sequence is given as TGTGCCAGCAGTTCCGGCTGGGGACCTTCCCCCCTCCACTTT.